This T cell receptor beta chain was retrieved from a study of cytomegalovirus exposure and HLA in healthy donors. The PCR made use of 60 Vbeta and 13 Jbeta primers. Profiling relied on immunoSEQ multiplex PCR, and the TCRdb table lists in-frame clones only, not all of them. The sample includes over 90,000 clones, around 60% seen only once; the top ten take roughly 3%. General study findings and limits: It was in a later analysis that TCR association rates were seen to vary by HLA locus, highest for DRB1 and lowest for HLA-C.

Regarding this clone: The antigen remains unidentified.

The V gene lost 7 bases and the J gene lost 5 bases, with 21 bases spanning the gap. Germline assignment: CDR1 LNHDA and CDR2 SQIVND (reference sequence). This CDR3 is built from 16 residues. The donors comprised healthy bone marrow donors. The source is a man aged 55-75 years in good health and CMV-seronegative. This sequence joins TRBV19 and TRBJ1-5; weak D call: TRBD1 (5 bases). Sequences were obtained from PBMCs. The CDR3 loop reads CASNPRPQDDHQPQHF. CDR3 coding DNA: TGTGCCAGTAACCCCCGACCACAGGATGACCATCAGCCCCAGCATTTT.